This TCR beta chain is drawn from a study of T cell responses to AZD1222 COVID-19 vaccine. Pooling covered second doses at about 4 or about 12 weeks. Note on this clone: What it binds is not known.

Clones were sequenced by immunoSEQ multiplex PCR, and TCRdb holds only the in-frame ones, with some missing. The profile shows more than 120,000 clones, 70% to 90% of them singletons. Study-wide results and limits: Just a handful of AZD1222 recipients tested seropositive at baseline. With two AZD1222 doses given, Spike-specific TCR breadth and depth both rose. Nearly half of spike-specific TCRs reportedly target unmutated variant regions.

Per the germline V gene, CDR1 is SGHVS and CDR2 is FNYEAQ. The CDR3 consists of 13 residues. With 5 bases removed from V and 2 bases from J, the gap between germline ends came to 9 bases. The chain recombines TRBV7-6 with TRBJ2-5; a possible D gene is TRBD2 (5 bases). Sequenced material: peripheral blood, taken 28 days after the second AZD1222 dose. The sequence was collected from an adult who received the AZD1222 COVID-19 vaccine. The CDR3 sequence is CASSIGRQETQYF. The CDR3 nucleotides are TGTGCCAGCAGCATAGGGAGACAAGAGACCCAGTACTTC.